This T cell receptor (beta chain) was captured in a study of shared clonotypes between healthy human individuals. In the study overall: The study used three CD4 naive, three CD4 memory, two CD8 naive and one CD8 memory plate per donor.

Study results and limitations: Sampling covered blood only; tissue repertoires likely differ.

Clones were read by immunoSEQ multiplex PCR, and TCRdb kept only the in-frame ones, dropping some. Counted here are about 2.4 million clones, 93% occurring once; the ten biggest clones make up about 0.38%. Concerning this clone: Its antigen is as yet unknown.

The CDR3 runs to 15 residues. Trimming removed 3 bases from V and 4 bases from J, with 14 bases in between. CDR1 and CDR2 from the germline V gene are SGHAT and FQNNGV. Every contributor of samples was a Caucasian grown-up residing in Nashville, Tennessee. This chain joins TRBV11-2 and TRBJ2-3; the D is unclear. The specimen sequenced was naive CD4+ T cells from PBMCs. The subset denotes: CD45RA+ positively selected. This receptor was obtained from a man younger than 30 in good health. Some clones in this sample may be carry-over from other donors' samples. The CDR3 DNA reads TGTGCCAGCAGCTTCGAGTCTAGTTACGCAGATACGCAGTATTTT. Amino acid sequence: CASSFESSYADTQYF.